The 28 T cell receptor beta chains below come from one sample, sequenced in a study of beta chain features in type 1 diabetes. These receptors have no known antigen. Study outcomes and limitations: All four CD4+ subsets of Type 1 diabetes patients contained TCRB CDR3s that were moderately but significantly shorter.

Every bit of the isolated RNA underwent reverse transcription, so sequencing read expressed TCRB transcripts. The protocol was immunoSEQ multiplex PCR, while the TCRdb copy is restricted to in-frame clones and leaves out a portion. The sample has more than 100,000 clones; about a sixth are singletons. The material sequenced was central memory CD4+ T cells from blood. The receptors originated from a man aged 25 to 40 with type 1 diabetes.

The chain carries TRBV29-1 and TRBJ1-1; D remains unclear. CDR1 is SQVTM, CDR2 ANQGSEA, per germline. The CDR3 is 12 residues long. The CDR3 nucleotides read TGCAGTGCCGGACGAAACCCGACTGAAGCTTTCTTT. Protein sequence: CSAGRNPTEAFF.

This sequence joins TRBV30 and TRBJ1-2; D remains unclear. The ends were cut back, 2 bases at V and 4 bases at J, with 8 bases in the middle. The V gene's germline CDR1 is GTSNPN and CDR2 SVGIG (reference sequence). The CDR3 covers 12 residues. The CDR3 nucleotides are TGTGCCTGGAGTTCCGGTTTCTATGGCTACACCTTC. Translating it yields CAWSSGFYGYTF.

The chain combines TRBV6-5 with TRBJ2-5; weak D call: TRBD1 (5 bases). CDR3 size: 13 residues. V shed 6 bases and J shed 0 bases, with 8 bases lying between them. Germline V gives CDR1 MNHEY, CDR2 SVGAGI. The CDR3 loop is CASSPGYQETQYF. The CDR3 bases are TGTGCCAGCAGCCCAGGGTACCAAGAGACCCAGTACTTC.

This clone was counted many times. V and J are TRBV6-6 and TRBJ2-5, with 7 bases fitting TRBD2. CDR1 is MNHNY, CDR2 SVGAGI, per germline (reference sequence). The V segment lost 8 bases and the J segment 7 bases; nucleotides outside the gene matches: 1. The CDR3 has 10 amino acids. Written as DNA, the CDR3 is TGTGCCAGCGGGGGGGTGACCCAGTACTTC. This encodes CASGGVTQYF.

There are a few counts of this clone. V gene TRBV30 combines with J gene TRBJ1-3, with no clear D. This CDR3 has 14 residues. Germline CDR1 GTSNPN, CDR2 SVGIG (reference sequence). V dropped 3 bases and J dropped 1 base, with 10 bases sitting between them. CDR3 DNA sequence: TGTGCCTGGAGCGGCAAGGGTTCTGGAAACACCATATATTTT. This codes for CAWSGKGSGNTIYF.

This clone occurred a few times. The chain combines TRBV9 with TRBJ2-5; tentatively, D is TRBD2 (6 bases). This CDR3 comprises 12 residues. Trimming removed 5 bases from V and 5 bases from J, with 10 bases in between. The germline V gene encodes CDR1 SGDLS and CDR2 YYNGEE. The CDR3 region has the DNA TGTGCCAGCAGTAGAAGCGGGGAGACCCAGTACTTC. Its protein is CASSRSGETQYF.

The chain employs TRBV28 and TRBJ1-2; 9 nucleotides match TRBD1. The CDR3 runs to 15 residues. CDR1 and CDR2 (germline): MDHEN, SYDVKM. The ends lost 7 bases at V and 3 bases at J; junction bases unmatched: 9. CDR3 loop: CASTLGTGIHYGYTF. Here the CDR3 DNA reads TGTGCCAGCACCCTGGGGACAGGGATACACTATGGCTACACCTTC.

The genes are TRBV27 and TRBJ2-7; D gene unclear. The CDR3 is 14 amino acids. Trimming pared 5 bases from V and 2 bases from J, leaving 13 bases between. The germline gives CDR1 MNHEY, CDR2 SMNVEV (reference sequence). The chain's CDR3 is CASSPHGQAYEQYF. As DNA, the CDR3 is TGTGCCAGCAGTCCCCATGGGCAAGCCTACGAGCAGTACTTC.

CDR3 bases: TGTGCCAGCAGCCCGGGTGACGACTATGGCTACACCTTC. It encodes CASSPGDDYGYTF. The chain combines TRBV7-3 with TRBJ1-2; D is unclear. There are 13 residues in the CDR3. CDR1 is SGHTA and CDR2 is FQGTGA in the germline V gene. Trimming stripped 5 bases from V and 3 bases from J, with 10 bases between. Together with reference TRBV7-3 and TRBJ1-2, the CDR3 gives the full variable domain: GAGVSQTPSNKVTEKGKYVELRCDPISGHTALYWYRQSLGQGPEFLIYFQGTGAADDSGLPNDRFFAVRPEGSVSTLKIQRTERGDSAVYLCASSPGDDYGYTFGSGTRLTVV.

This chain uses TRBV4-3 with TRBJ2-6; TRBD1 is a possible D gene (5 bases). The CDR3 loop spans 16 amino acids. Germline V lookup: CDR1 LGHNA, CDR2 YSLEER. The V end was cut by 0 bases, the J end by 0 bases, with 6 bases between. In DNA form, the CDR3 reads TGCGCCAGCAGCCAAGACAGGGCCTCTGGGGCCAACGTCCTGACTTTC. Encoded protein: CASSQDRASGANVLTF.

The J gene is TRBJ1-3, the V gene TRBV7-9; 9 bases align to TRBD1. This CDR3 has 15 residues. V gave up 5 bases and J gave up 1 base; unmatched junction bases: 3. Looked up from germline, CDR1 is SEHNR and CDR2 is FQNEAQ (reference sequence). Here the CDR3 DNA reads TGTGCCAGCAGCAAACAGGGGGCGTCTGGAAACACCATATATTTT. This codes for CASSKQGASGNTIYF.

V usage is TRBV4-3 and J usage is TRBJ1-4; TRBD1 might be the D (5 bases). The CDR3 has 16 amino acids. Trimming took 1 base from V and 4 from J, leaving 13 bases between them. The germline CDR1 and CDR2 sequences are LGHNA and YSLEER. In DNA form, the CDR3 reads TGCGCCAGCAGCCAAGTGGGTGCGGGGGATAATGAAAAACTGTTTTTT. It translates to CASSQVGAGDNEKLFF.

This clone was observed a few times. The chain links TRBV7-2 to TRBJ2-7, with 8 bases lining up with TRBD1. Germline CDR1 and CDR2: SGHTA and FQGNSA. This CDR3 has 15 residues. The ends lost 3 bases at V and 1 base at J; junction bases unmatched: 5. The CDR3 sequence: CASSFGQGGSYEQYF. CDR3 nucleotides: TGTGCCAGCAGCTTCGGACAGGGAGGATCCTACGAGCAGTACTTC. Variable domain in full (rest from reference TRBV7-2 and TRBJ2-7): GAGVSQSPSNKVTEKGKDVELRCDPISGHTALYWYRQSLGQGLEFLIYFQGNSAPDKSGLPSDRFSAERTGGSVSTLTIQRTQQEDSAVYLCASSFGQGGSYEQYFGPGTRLTVT.

V and J are TRBV14 and TRBJ2-3, with D hard to call. Germline V lookup: CDR1 SGHDN, CDR2 FVKESK. There are 16 residues in the CDR3. V dropped 0 bases and J dropped 4 bases, with 14 bases sitting between them. This CDR3 reads CASSQDRSSRSDTQYF. For the CDR3, the DNA is TGTGCCAGCAGCCAAGATCGGAGCTCGAGGTCAGATACGCAGTATTTT.

This clone came up a few times. The chain is built from TRBV6-5 and TRBJ2-3; 9 bases are shared with TRBD1. V lost 5 bases, J lost 6 bases, and 6 bases stayed unmatched. This CDR3 comprises 14 residues. CDR1 is MNHEY, CDR2 SVGAGI, per germline. The CDR3 region has the DNA TGTGCCAGCAGTCTACAGGGGGCCGCGGATACGCAGTATTTT. The encoded protein is CASSLQGAADTQYF.

This clone came up many times. The chain is built from TRBV5-5 and TRBJ2-7; D not resolved. The CDR3 is 15 amino acids. Germline CDR1 SGHKS, CDR2 YYEKEE (reference sequence). V was clipped by 0 bases and J by 3 bases, with 13 bases between them. CDR3 DNA: TGTGCCAGCAGCTTGGAGCCCGAGATCTTCTACGAGCAGTACTTC. This sequence encodes CASSLEPEIFYEQYF.

This sequence joins TRBV10-1 and TRBJ2-6; unclear D gene. CDR1 WNHNN and CDR2 SYGVQD come from the germline V gene (reference sequence). V was trimmed by 5 bases and J by 5 bases, leaving 25 bases between them. The CDR3 has 19 residues. CDR3 protein: CASSRRLRSAQSRANVLTF. The DNA for the CDR3 is TGCGCCAGCAGTCGTAGGCTAAGATCGGCACAAAGTCGGGCCAACGTCCTGACTTTC.

This clone has more than one count but fewer than ten. This chain uses TRBV14 with TRBJ2-3; 7 bases line up with TRBD2. CDR3 size: 14 residues. V trimming: 5 bases; J trimming: 3 bases; junction bases outside the gene matches: 5. CDR1 and CDR2 (germline): SGHDN, FVKESK. The DNA for the CDR3 is TGTGCCAGCAGCTTAGTAGCGGGTACAGATACGCAGTATTTT. Translated, it gives CASSLVAGTDTQYF.

There are a few counts of this clone. CDR3 region: CASNVGNTGELFF. CDR3 DNA sequence: TGTGCCAGCAATGTGGGGAACACCGGGGAGCTGTTTTTT. This chain links TRBV28 with TRBJ2-2; D unclear. The CDR3 covers 13 residues. The V gene's germline CDR1 is MDHEN and CDR2 SYDVKM. Trimming removed 7 bases at V and 1 base at J, with 7 bases between.

This clone has just a few counts. The chain combines TRBV6-5 with TRBJ2-7, with a tentative D call TRBD1 (5 bases). Germline V lookup: CDR1 MNHEY, CDR2 SVGAGI. Trimming removed 2 bases at V and 4 bases at J, with 9 bases between. This CDR3 region has 13 residues. DNA of the CDR3: TGTGCCAGCAGTTACGACAGATCTTACGAGCAGTACTTC. Residues: CASSYDRSYEQYF.

The chain carries TRBV9 and TRBJ1-2, with D tentatively TRBD1 (6 bases). Germline CDR1 is SGDLS and CDR2 is YYNGEE. Deletions cut 0 bases from V and 8 bases from J, with 14 bases between. The CDR3 consists of 14 residues. The CDR3 sequence: CASSVVREGVGYTF. The CDR3 DNA reads as TGTGCCAGCAGCGTAGTAAGGGAGGGGGTAGGCTACACCTTC.

This clone was seen ten or more times. The CDR3 DNA sequence: TGTGCCAGCAGCTTGTTTGAAGTTTCACGTCTTAACTATGGCTACACCTTC. Its translation: CASSLFEVSRLNYGYTF. V is TRBV5-4 and J is TRBJ1-2; unclear D gene. Germline V gene lookup returns CDR1 SGHNT and CDR2 YYREEE (reference sequence). The length of the CDR3 is 17 residues. V was shortened by 1 base and J by 1 base, with 17 bases between the two germline ends.

This clone occurred a few times. The rearrangement links TRBV12-5 to TRBJ2-3; 9 bases align to TRBD1. There are 15 residues in the CDR3. With V trimmed by 3 bases and J by 5 bases, 6 bases remained unmatched. Germline V gene sequence: CDR1 LGHNT, CDR2 FRNRAP. This CDR3 reads CASGFGQGTGDTQYF. DNA for the CDR3: TGTGCTAGTGGTTTTGGACAGGGGACGGGAGATACGCAGTATTTT. Full variable domain (outside the CDR3, taken from reference TRBV12-5 and TRBJ2-3): DARVTQTPRHKVTEMGQEVTMRCQPILGHNTVFWYRQTMMQGLELLAYFRNRAPLDDSGMPKDRFSAEMPDATLATLKIQPSEPRDSAVYFCASGFGQGTGDTQYFGPGTRLTVL.

The chain employs TRBV7-2 and TRBJ2-1; D ambiguous. The CDR3 sequence is 14 residues long. The V and J ends lost 5 bases and 12 bases respectively, with 20 bases between them. In germline, CDR1 is SGHTA, CDR2 FQGNSA. DNA for the CDR3: TGTGCCAGCAGCGTCCCACCTAGTACAAATTGGCAGTTCTTC. Amino acid sequence: CASSVPPSTNWQFF. Using reference TRBV7-2 and TRBJ2-1 for the parts outside the CDR3, the full variable domain is GAGVSQSPSNKVTEKGKDVELRCDPISGHTALYWYRQSLGQGLEFLIYFQGNSAPDKSGLPSDRFSAERTGGSVSTLTIQRTQQEDSAVYLCASSVPPSTNWQFFGPGTRLTVL.

The chain uses TRBV18 and TRBJ1-1; D possibly corresponds to TRBD1 (5 bases). The germline V gene encodes CDR1 KGHSH and CDR2 LQKENI. The CDR3 contains 14 residues. The V and J ends lost 6 bases and 11 bases respectively, with 22 bases between them. The CDR3 DNA sequence: TGTGCCAGCTCTCCAACTAACCGGGACCCAAGGGCTTTCTTT. Translating it yields CASSPTNRDPRAFF.

This clone occurred a few times. The rearrangement uses TRBV13 and TRBJ1-1, with D possibly matching TRBD1 (6 bases). CDR1 PRHDT and CDR2 FYEKMQ come from the germline V gene (reference sequence). This CDR3 is built from 12 residues. Deletions cut 10 bases from V and 2 bases from J, with 11 bases between. CDR3 nucleotide sequence: TGTGCCACCACGACAGGAAACACTGAAGCTTTCTTT. Its protein is CATTTGNTEAFF.

This clone was detected many times. The V and J genes are TRBV25-1 and TRBJ1-2; maybe TRBD1 (6 bases). Germline V gene lookup returns CDR1 MGHDK and CDR2 SYGVNS. Deletions cut 3 bases from V and 7 bases from J, with 12 bases between. The CDR3 length is 13 residues. The CDR3 here is CASSEGRGFGYTF. The CDR3 DNA reads TGTGCCAGCAGTGAGGGGAGGGGGTTTGGCTACACCTTC.

CDR3 amino acids: CASSIATGVNSPLHF. Written as DNA, the CDR3 is TGTGCCAGCAGCATCGCGACAGGGGTTAATTCACCCCTCCACTTT. The chain recombines TRBV11-3 with TRBJ1-6, with 8 bases aligning to TRBD1. In germline, CDR1 is SGHNT, CDR2 YENEEA. The CDR3 contains 15 residues. V lost 5 bases, J lost 6 bases, and 6 bases stayed unmatched.